These T cell receptor beta chains were read from a single sample in a study of lymphopenia after photon versus proton radiotherapy. Profiling relied on immunoSEQ multiplex PCR, and the TCRdb table lists in-frame clones only, not all of them. Among fewer than 70,000 clones listed, around 86% were seen once. The sample here was peripheral blood, taken from a patient treated with proton-based radiotherapy. The receptors originated from a man older than 75 with esophageal cancer. CDR3s include the opening cysteine and the closing phenylalanine or tryptophan. Each record gives: CDR3 length, V gene, CDR3 protein.

>13|TRBV27
CASSLSGENEQYF
>13|TRBV5-4
CASSLSGGEAQYF
>13|TRBV7-9
CASSPGFTYGYTF
>15|TRBV4-3
CASSQDPGTAYEQYF
>14|TRBV10-3
CAVRASGNTGELFF
>15|TRBV10-3
CAISEAGGNYNEQFF
>15|TRBV18
CASSPSTRENTEAFF
>15|TRBV18
CASSPDQGATNEQFF
>14|TRBV27
CASGRGGSYNEQFF
>19|TRBV7-8
CASSPRWRGREAGANVLTF
>14|TRBV6-5
CASSYSSGPYEQYF
>11|TRBV19
CASSNQETQYF
>13|TRBV5-6
CASSLPSNYGYTF
>16|TRBV11-3
CASSLGQTGVQETQYF
>14|TRBV6-1
CASVSRPSGAEQFF
>16|TRBV18
CASSPATSGGAFEQYF
>16|TRBV4-2
CASSPQGHVMNTEAFF
>15|TRBV5-1
CASSTRTSGSYEQYF
>15|TRBV21-1
CASSRPGTGNYGYTF
>15|TRBV30
CAWSVGLAGKDTQYF
>14|TRBV6-6
CASQSPATNEKLFF
>14|TRBV6-5
CASSLGQGKNIQYF
>14|TRBV19
CASSIREAIYGYTF
>14|TRBV29-1
CSVRDRGWNNEQFF
>14|TRBV25-1
CASSVTGNVYGYTF
>12|TRBV9
CASSVDSYGYTF
>12|TRBV5-4
CASSDMYNEQYF
>13|TRBV10-1
CASSDTFPYEQYF
>15|TRBV21-1
CASSIGTASSYEQYF
>14|TRBV19
CASSGTGGNQPQHF
>15|TRBV19
CASSSSPVGWTEAFF
>20|TRBV4-1
CASSQDGGRGELLAKNIQYF
>17|TRBV11-2
CASSLGAGLGNTDTQYF
>16|TRBV14
CASSQDPGLVIGEQFF
>14|TRBV30
CAWRERGGDQPQHF
>15|TRBV7-9
CASGSPLGHTGELFF
>14|TRBV15
CATSRGDRNTEAFF